These T cell receptor beta chains were read from a single sample in a study of type 1 and type 2 diabetes patients. Using its own MiXCR run on the multiplex PCR reads, TCRdb lists one record per CDR3 protein. The sample has about 270,000 distinct CDR3 sequences; roughly 50% are singletons. Material for sequencing was peripheral blood mononuclear cells (PBMCs). The source of these receptors is a man aged 18 to 35 with type 2 diabetes. CDR3s include the opening cysteine and the closing phenylalanine or tryptophan. The order of the fields is V gene, clone size, J gene, CDR3 length, D gene, CDR3 protein, CDR3 DNA. A D gene is named only where the DNA matches it firmly. Clone size is stated in some rows and not others, as once, few, many or a class when expanded.

>TRBV2|many|TRBJ1-1|14|TRBD1
CASSGTGADAEAFF
TGTGCCAGCAGTGGGACAGGCGCTGACGCTGAAGCTTTCTTT
>TRBV2|NA|TRBJ2-7|10|NA
CASSETEQYF
TGTGCCAGCAGTGAGACCGAGCAGTACTTC
>TRBV5-1|few|TRBJ1-6|16|NA
CASSLWAGTEGSPLHF
TGCGCCAGCAGCTTGTGGGCCGGGACGGAAGGTTCACCCCTCCACTTT
>TRBV6-2/TRBV6-3|NA|TRBJ1-2|16|NA
CASSYRTKTTNYGYTF
TGTGCCAGCAGTTACAGAACAAAAACTACTAACTATGGCTACACCTTC
>TRBV28|NA|TRBJ1-2|12|TRBD1
CASSLGTVAYTF
TGTGCCAGCAGTTTAGGGACAGTTGCTTACACCTTC
>TRBV4-3|NA|TRBJ2-5|14|NA
CASSQDQSGKTQYF
TGCGCCAGCAGCCAAGATCAGAGTGGGAAGACCCAGTACTTC
>TRBV24-1|NA|TRBJ1-5|18|NA
CATSGPEGPPYSNQPQHF
TGTGCCACCAGTGGCCCGGAGGGACCGCCATATAGCAATCAGCCCCAGCATTTT
>TRBV12-3/TRBV12-4|NA|TRBJ1-6|14|NA
CSSSFGGAGSPLHF
TGTTCCAGCAGTTTCGGGGGCGCGGGTTCACCCCTCCACTTT
>TRBV12-5|NA|TRBJ1-3|13|NA
CASGLTSGNTIYF
TGTGCTAGTGGTTTGACATCTGGAAACACCATATATTTT
>TRBV20-1|NA|TRBJ2-3|18|TRBD2
CSAGGGYSTSGSTDTQYF
TGCAGTGCTGGGGGGGGGTATTCGACTAGCGGGAGCACAGATACGCAGTATTTT
>TRBV5-1|once|TRBJ2-1|14|NA
CASSSLPGNNEQFF
TGCGCCAGCAGCTCCCTGCCCGGGAACAATGAGCAGTTCTTC
>TRBV2|NA|TRBJ1-4|13|NA
CASSYRGYEKLFF
TGTGCCAGCAGTTATAGGGGCTATGAAAAACTGTTTTTT
>TRBV12-3/TRBV12-4|NA|TRBJ1-2|14|NA
CASSLAQGGYGYTF
TGTGCCAGCAGTTTAGCACAGGGAGGCTATGGCTACACCTTC
>TRBV19|NA|TRBJ2-1|13|NA
CATRQRAYNEQFF
TGTGCCACCCGACAGCGGGCATACAATGAGCAGTTCTTC
>TRBV20-1|NA|TRBJ1-2|15|TRBD1
CSAQPTGDTNYGYTF
TGCAGTGCTCAACCAACAGGGGATACTAACTATGGCTACACCTTC